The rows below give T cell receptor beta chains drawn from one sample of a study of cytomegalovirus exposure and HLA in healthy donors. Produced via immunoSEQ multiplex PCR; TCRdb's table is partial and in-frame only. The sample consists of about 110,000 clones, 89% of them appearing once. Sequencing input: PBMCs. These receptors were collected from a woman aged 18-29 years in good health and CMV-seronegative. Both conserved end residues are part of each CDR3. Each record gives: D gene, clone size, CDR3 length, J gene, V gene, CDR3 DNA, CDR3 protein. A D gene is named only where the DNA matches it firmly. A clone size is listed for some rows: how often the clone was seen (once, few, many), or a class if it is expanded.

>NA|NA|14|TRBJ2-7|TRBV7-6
TGTGCCAGCAGCTTAGGAGTTACAGGCTACGAGCAGTACTTC
CASSLGVTGYEQYF
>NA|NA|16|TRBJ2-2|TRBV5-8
TGTGCCAGCAGCGTAGGAATACAGGGAAACACCGGGGAGCTGTTTTTT
CASSVGIQGNTGELFF
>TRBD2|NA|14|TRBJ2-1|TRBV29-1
TGCACGTTGATAGGCCGGGGGGGCGGGAATGAGCAGTTCTTC
CTLIGRGGGNEQFF
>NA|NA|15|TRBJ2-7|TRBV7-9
TGTGCCAGCAGCTTACTGTATGACACCTCCTACGAGCAGTACTTC
CASSLLYDTSYEQYF
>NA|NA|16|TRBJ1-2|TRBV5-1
TGCGCCAGCAGCTTGGAAGCGGGACATCTTAACTATGGCTACACCTTC
CASSLEAGHLNYGYTF
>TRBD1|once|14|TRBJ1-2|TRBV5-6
TGTGCCAGCAGCTCTGGACAGGGGGTCTATGGCTACACCTTC
CASSSGQGVYGYTF
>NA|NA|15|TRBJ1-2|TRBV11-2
TGTGCCAGCAGCTTAGCTCAGGTCGGCGGGTATGGCTACACCTTC
CASSLAQVGGYGYTF
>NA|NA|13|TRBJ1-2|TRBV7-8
TGTGCCAGCAGCTTAGAAGGCGGGGGCGGCTACACCTTC
CASSLEGGGGYTF
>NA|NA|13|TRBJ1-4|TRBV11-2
TGTGCCAGCAGACGAACTAGGAGGGGAAAACTGTTTTTT
CASRRTRRGKLFF
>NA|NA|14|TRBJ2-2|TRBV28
TGTGCCAGCAGGACCGGGGGAGGTACCGGGGAGCTGTTTTTT
CASRTGGGTGELFF
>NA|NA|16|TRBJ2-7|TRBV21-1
TGTGCCAGCAGCAAATGGGGGGACAGGTGGACCTACGAGCAGTACTTC
CASSKWGDRWTYEQYF
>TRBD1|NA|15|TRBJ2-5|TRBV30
TGTGCCTGGAGGACCGGGACAGGGTCTCTAGAGACCCAGTACTTC
CAWRTGTGSLETQYF
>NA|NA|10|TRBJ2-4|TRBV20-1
TGCAGTGCGGTAGAAAACATTCAGTACTTC
CSAVENIQYF
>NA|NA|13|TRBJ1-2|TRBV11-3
TGTGCCAGCAGCTTAGGTGGAGGCTATGGCTACACCTTC
CASSLGGGYGYTF
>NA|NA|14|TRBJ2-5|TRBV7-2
TGTGCCAGCAGCTTAGTTCAGCGGGTGGAGACCCAGTACTTC
CASSLVQRVETQYF
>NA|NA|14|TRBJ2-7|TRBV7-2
TGTGCCAGCAGCTTCCCGGGATCACACTACGAGCAGTACTTC
CASSFPGSHYEQYF
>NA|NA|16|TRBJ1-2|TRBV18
TGTGCCAGCTCACCACCGATACACCGAAAACCCTATGGCTACACCTTC
CASSPPIHRKPYGYTF
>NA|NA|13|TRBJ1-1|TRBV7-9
TGTGCCAGCAGCTTAGCCCGGGTTGGTGAAGCTTTCTTT
CASSLARVGEAFF
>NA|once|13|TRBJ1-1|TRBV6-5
TGTGCCAGCAGATCCGGGACTAAGACTGAAGCTTTCTTT
CASRSGTKTEAFF
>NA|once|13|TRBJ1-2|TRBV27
TGTGCCAGCAGTTTGCAGGGGCTTGATGGCTACACCTTC
CASSLQGLDGYTF
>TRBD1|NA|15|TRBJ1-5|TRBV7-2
TGTGCCAGCAGCCCGGGGACAGGGGAGGGTCAGCCCCAGCATTTT
CASSPGTGEGQPQHF
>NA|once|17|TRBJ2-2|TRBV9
TGTGCCAGCAGCGTAGGAGCGGTGGGGTATAGCACCGGGGAGCTGTTTTTT
CASSVGAVGYSTGELFF
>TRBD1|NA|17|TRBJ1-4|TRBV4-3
TGCGCCAGCAGCTACTACCGGGACAGCTCAACTAATGAAAAACTGTTTTTT
CASSYYRDSSTNEKLFF
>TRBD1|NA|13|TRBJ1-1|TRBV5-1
TGCGCCAGCTATAGGGGGCCGAACACTGAAGCTTTCTTT
CASYRGPNTEAFF
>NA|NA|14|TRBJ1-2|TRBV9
TGTGCCAGCAGCGTAGATCGGGGAGACTATGGCTACACCTTC
CASSVDRGDYGYTF
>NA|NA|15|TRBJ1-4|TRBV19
TGTGCCAGTAGTCCCCTGAGGCCAGAGAGGGAAAAACTGTTTTTT
CASSPLRPEREKLFF
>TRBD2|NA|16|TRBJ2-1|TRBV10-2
TGCGCCAGCAGGCCAACTAGCGGGAGGGTTAACAATGAGCAGTTCTTC
CASRPTSGRVNNEQFF
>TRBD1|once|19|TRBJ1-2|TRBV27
TGTGCCAGCAGCCGCTCAGGGGACAGGGGTCGCACTTTTATCTATGGCTACACCTTC
CASSRSGDRGRTFIYGYTF
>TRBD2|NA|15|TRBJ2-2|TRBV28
TGTGCCAGCAGTTTACGACTAGCGGGAACCGGGGAGCTGTTTTTT
CASSLRLAGTGELFF
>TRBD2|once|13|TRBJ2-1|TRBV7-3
TGTGCCAGCAGTGAGGCGGGAGGCAATGAGCAGTTCTTC
CASSEAGGNEQFF